A selection of T cell receptor beta chains follows, all from one sample in a study of radiation and T cells in renal cell carcinoma. The repertoire was sequenced with immunoSEQ multiplex PCR; TCRdb's copy has only in-frame clones and lacks some. The sample has around 16,000 clones, roughly three fifths seen once. The material sequenced was tumor tissue, taken from a patient whose treatment was nephrectomy without radiotherapy. These receptors were taken from a man aged 50-60 years with renal cell carcinoma. The CDR3 runs from the conserved cysteine through the conserved F or W. D genes are given only for firm matches. Expanded clones get a size class; other rows say once, few or many, or leave the size out.

v_call: TRBV4-3; j_call: TRBJ2-3; d_call: -; clone_size: -; cdr3_aa: CASSQQTGGSSTDTQYF; cdr3_nt: TGCGCCAGCAGCCAACAGACTGGAGGCTCTAGCACAGATACGCAGTATTTT
v_call: TRBV5-5; j_call: TRBJ1-5; d_call: -; clone_size: -; cdr3_aa: CASSLAWGGQPQHF; cdr3_nt: TGTGCCAGCAGCTTGGCTTGGGGCGGTCAGCCCCAGCATTTT
v_call: TRBV29-1; j_call: TRBJ1-4; d_call: -; clone_size: -; cdr3_aa: CSVARGGPEKLFF; cdr3_nt: TGCAGCGTTGCCCGCGGGGGTCCAGAAAAACTGTTTTTT
v_call: TRBV27; j_call: TRBJ2-7; d_call: TRBD1; clone_size: -; cdr3_aa: CASSPYRDRAYEQYF; cdr3_nt: TGTGCCAGCAGTCCGTACCGGGACAGGGCCTACGAGCAGTACTTC
v_call: TRBV2; j_call: TRBJ2-1; d_call: TRBD2; clone_size: medium-sized; cdr3_aa: CASSGLARNNEQFF; cdr3_nt: TGTGCCAGCAGTGGACTAGCGAGGAACAATGAGCAGTTCTTC
v_call: TRBV4-1; j_call: TRBJ1-1; d_call: -; clone_size: -; cdr3_aa: CASSPRRAGVNTEAFF; cdr3_nt: TGCGCCAGCAGCCCCCGGAGGGCGGGAGTGAACACTGAAGCTTTCTTT
v_call: TRBV18; j_call: TRBJ2-7; d_call: -; clone_size: -; cdr3_aa: CASSWTDSYEQYF; cdr3_nt: TGTGCCAGCAGTTGGACAGACTCCTACGAGCAGTACTTC
v_call: TRBV10-2; j_call: TRBJ2-1; d_call: TRBD2; clone_size: -; cdr3_aa: CASSESVLAGNVDEQFF; cdr3_nt: TGCGCCAGCAGTGAGTCGGTACTAGCGGGAAATGTGGATGAGCAGTTCTTC
v_call: TRBV30; j_call: TRBJ1-3; d_call: TRBD1; clone_size: medium-sized; cdr3_aa: CAWSVLDRDSGNTIYF; cdr3_nt: TGTGCCTGGAGTGTTTTAGACAGGGACTCTGGAAACACCATATATTTT
v_call: TRBV6-6; j_call: TRBJ2-2; d_call: -; clone_size: -; cdr3_aa: CASSYENGELFF; cdr3_nt: TGTGCCAGCAGTTACGAGAACGGGGAGCTGTTTTTT
v_call: TRBV6-6; j_call: TRBJ2-7; d_call: -; clone_size: -; cdr3_aa: CASSPGFYEQYF; cdr3_nt: TGTGCCAGCAGCCCTGGCTTCTACGAGCAGTACTTC
v_call: TRBV5-4; j_call: TRBJ1-1; d_call: TRBD1; clone_size: -; cdr3_aa: CASRPPGQSFTEAFF; cdr3_nt: TGTGCCAGCAGACCTCCGGGACAGTCGTTCACTGAAGCTTTCTTT